This section outlines one TCR beta chain sequence together with its context. Antigen: not known. The sample comes from a study of cytomegalovirus exposure and HLA in healthy donors. General study findings and limits: In an earlier analysis, most TCR beta V segments were productive about 87% or about 30% of the time. V- and J-gene trimming in TCR beta was tied to a missense DCLRE1C variant by an analysis performed later.

Vbeta (60) and Jbeta (13) primers were used in the PCR. Authors' analysis steps: Later, 75 million to 100 million unique TCR beta chains were counted in an analysis, and about 10 million of them were shared. The table came from immunoSEQ multiplex PCR; TCRdb's copy has only in-frame clones and leaves some out. V and J calls and clone size come straight from that table; D and trimming were deduced from the DNA. The table includes fewer than 150,000 clones, around 75% detected once. The length of the CDR3 is 12 residues. With 6 bases removed from V and 2 bases from J, the gap between germline ends came to 8 bases. Germline V gene data show CDR1 as MDHEN and CDR2 as SYDVKM.

V and J are TRBV28 and TRBJ2-7; D is undetermined. The sample taken for sequencing was PBMCs. The clonotype comes from a man aged 25 to 40 in good health and CMV-seronegative. For the CDR3, the DNA is TGTGCCAGCAGCCTATATACCTACGAGCAGTACTTC. Translated, it gives CASSLYTYEQYF.